This T cell receptor beta chain was captured by sequencing in a study of blood T cells in healthy people across ages. Using a J-beta primer mix together with a sample-barcoded 5' primer, a second PCR was run for roughly 7 to 12 cycles. TCRdb processed the 5' RACE reads anew with MiXCR; each CDR3 protein has one entry. The sample includes about 570,000 distinct CDR3 sequences, about 25% of them seen just once. Germline V gene sequence: CDR1 LGHNA, CDR2 YSLEER. This CDR3 comprises 13 residues. Trimming removed 1 base at V and 5 bases at J, with 8 bases between. The sample was also reused in another study, on T cells of mothers and their children.

The specimen was blood. The chain carries TRBV4-3 and TRBJ2-5, with TRBD2 as a possible D gene (5 bases). The sequence was collected from a boy younger than 10 in good health. CDR3 coding DNA: TGCGCCAGCAGCCAAGTCAGCGGTGAGACCCAGTACTTC. It yields the protein CASSQVSGETQYF.